This TCR beta chain was recovered during a study of cytomegalovirus exposure and HLA in healthy donors. Findings and caveats of the study: It was confirmed in vitro that a few of the CMV-associated chains were specific for CMV antigens. Investigators reported more than 150 TCR beta chains as tied to cytomegalovirus.

Primers included in the PCR were 60 Vbeta and 13 Jbeta primers. Study processing details: The count from a later analysis was roughly 80 million unique TCR beta chains, some 10 million of them shared. The table came from immunoSEQ multiplex PCR; TCRdb's copy has only in-frame clones and leaves some out. D and trimming come from the DNA, and the V and J calls and clone size come from that table. The sample has some 140,000 clones; approximately 80% are singletons. The sample holds one count of this clone. Its antigen is currently unknown. This CDR3 has 11 amino acids. The junction had 3 bases not matched to a gene; V was cut back by 7 bases and J by 7 bases. Germline lookup yields CDR1 ENHRY and CDR2 SYGVKD.

This chain links TRBV10-3 with TRBJ2-7; 8 bases align to TRBD2. Material for sequencing was PBMCs. The receptor was derived from a woman aged 35 to 49 in good health and CMV-seropositive. This CDR3 is CAITGGGEQYF. In DNA form, the CDR3 reads TGTGCCATCACGGGAGGGGGTGAGCAGTACTTC.